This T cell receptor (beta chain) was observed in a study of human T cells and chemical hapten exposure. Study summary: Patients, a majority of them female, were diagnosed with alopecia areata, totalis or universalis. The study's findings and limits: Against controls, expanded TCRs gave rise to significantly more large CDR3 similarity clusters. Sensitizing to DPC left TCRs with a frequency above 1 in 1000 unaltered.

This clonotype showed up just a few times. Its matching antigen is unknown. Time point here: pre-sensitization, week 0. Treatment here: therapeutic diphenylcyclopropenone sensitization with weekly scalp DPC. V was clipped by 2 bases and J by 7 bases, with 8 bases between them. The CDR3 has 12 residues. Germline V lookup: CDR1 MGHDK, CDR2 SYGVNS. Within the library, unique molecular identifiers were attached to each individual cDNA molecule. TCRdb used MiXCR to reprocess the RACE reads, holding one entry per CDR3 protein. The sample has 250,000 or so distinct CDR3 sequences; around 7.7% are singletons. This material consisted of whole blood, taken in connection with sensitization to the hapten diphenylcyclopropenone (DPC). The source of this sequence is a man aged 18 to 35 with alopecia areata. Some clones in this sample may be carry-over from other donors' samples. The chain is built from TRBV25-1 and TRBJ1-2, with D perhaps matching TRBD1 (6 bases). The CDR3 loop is CASSEGGSGYTF. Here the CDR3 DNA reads TGTGCCAGCAGTGAAGGGGGCAGTGGCTACACCTTC.